This T cell receptor beta chain emerged from a study of blood T cell repertoires in COVID-19. As for the study in general: PBMCs, B-cell-depleted T cells, or T cells were the source of the cDNA or gDNA that made up the material.

Sequencing used immunoSEQ multiplex PCR; TCRdb keeps in-frame clones, though not all of them. The table includes around 80,000 clones, around 89% detected once. With V trimmed by 9 bases and J by 2 bases, 12 bases remained unmatched. The germline V gene has CDR1 SGHKS and CDR2 YYEKEE (reference sequence). The CDR3 loop spans 15 amino acids. The chain recombines TRBV5-5 with TRBJ2-3; the match to TRBD1 covers 7 bases. The sequenced sample was peripheral blood. This TCR was recovered from a human donor in a cohort sampled during active COVID-19. CDR3 loop: CATSGTDFFTDTQYF. CDR3 sequence (DNA): TGTGCCACGTCCGGGACAGACTTTTTCACAGATACGCAGTATTTT.